The rows below give T cell receptor beta chains drawn from one sample of a study of T-cell memory formation after mild COVID-19. TCRdb recomputed calls from the 5' RACE reads with MiXCR, one row per CDR3 protein. Among 100,000 to 130,000 distinct CDR3 sequences listed, over 15% were seen once. The sequenced material came from PBMCs or a T cell subset sorted from them (not recorded which). All receptors derive from a man aged 18-30 years who had mild COVID-19 (a few samples of this study predate the infection). Cell type and time point are not known. Each CDR3 is given without its conserved first and last residue. A D gene is named only where the DNA matches it firmly.

d_call j_call v_call cdr3_aa
NA TRBJ2-3 TRBV28 ASSLPDTQY
TRBD2 TRBJ2-1 TRBV7-2 ASSFTSGGTNEQF
NA TRBJ2-1 TRBV4-1 ASSQVGTSSYNEQF
NA TRBJ2-5 TRBV10-3 AISEQETKY
NA TRBJ2-5 TRBV5-1 ASSFFGPQETQY
NA TRBJ2-7 TRBV2 ASSVDSYEQY
NA TRBJ1-6 TRBV4-1 ASSQAGSGTNNSPLH
NA TRBJ2-1 TRBV27 ASSSSWQGSSNEQF
NA TRBJ1-4 TRBV7-2 ASSLALPGGKLF
NA TRBJ2-5 TRBV12-3/TRBV12-4 ASSLDYETQY
NA TRBJ2-3 TRBV20-1 SAPRRGGTDTQY